The next 26 T cell receptor beta chains were all read from a single sample in a study of spatial heterogeneity in lung cancer (dated by TCRdb to about 2019). The intended sense of this specimen's time point label: sample taken at primary tumor resection. Libraries were constructed by 5' RACE. The instrument was a NextSeq 500. TCRdb trimmed public reads at Q25 via fastp, called clones via MiXCR and kept in-frame beta chains. Each record represents a unique CDR3 protein, reported with the most common genes and DNA among its rows. For this sample there are some 41,000 distinct CDR3 sequences; 6.5% to 7% appear just once. Clones ranked in the top ten supply about 45% of the sample. This specimen consisted of PBMCs, obtained at surgery. All receptors come from a female donor with early-stage non-small cell lung cancer.

The V gene is TRBV18, the J gene TRBJ2-7; D is ambiguous. Germline V CDR1 and CDR2: KGHSH, LQKENI. This CDR3 has 11 amino acids. The V end was cut by 2 bases, the J end by 7 bases, with 6 bases between. CDR3 nucleotides: TGTGCCAGCTCACCAGAGAGGGAGCAGTACTTC. Amino acid sequence: CASSPEREQYF. The entire variable domain, with the rest obtained from reference TRBV18 and TRBJ2-7, is as follows: NAGVMQNPRHLVRRRGQEARLRCSPMKGHSHVYWYRQLPEEGLKFMVYLQKENIIDESGMPKERFSAEFPKEGPSILRIQQVVRGDSAAYFCASSPEREQYFGPGTRLTVT.

This clonotype was detected only a few times. The V and J genes are TRBV4-2 and TRBJ2-5, with TRBD2 matching over 11 bases. The CDR3 extends over 21 amino acids. Germline CDR1 LGHNA, CDR2 YNFKEQ. With 0 bases clipped from V and 2 bases from J, the junction kept 17 bases outside the gene matches. The CDR3 nucleotides are TGTGCCAGCAGCCAAGAGTATGCCCCGGGACTAGCGGCAACCCCACAAGAGACCCAGTACTTC. Protein product: CASSQEYAPGLAATPQETQYF.

At least ten counts were recorded for this clonotype. V gene TRBV7-2 combines with J gene TRBJ2-1; 13 bases agree with TRBD2. The CDR3 has 15 amino acids. Germline V gene lookup returns CDR1 SGHTA and CDR2 FQGNSA. V lost 5 bases to trimming and J lost 4 bases; unmatched junction nucleotides: 2. The CDR3 nucleotides are TGTGCCAGCAGCGGGACTAGCGGGGTTTACAATGAGCAGTTCTTC. This encodes CASSGTSGVYNEQFF.

The chain couples TRBV7-6 to TRBJ2-7; TRBD1 might be the D (6 bases). The length of the CDR3 is 16 residues. V shed 4 bases and J shed 0 bases, with 16 bases lying between them. Germline assignment: CDR1 SGHVS and CDR2 FNYEAQ. The CDR3 sequence is CASSSGHRAPSYEQYF. The CDR3 DNA reads as TGTGCCAGCAGCTCGGGACACAGGGCTCCCTCCTACGAGCAGTACTTC. The whole variable domain, filled in from reference TRBV7-6 and TRBJ2-7, reads GAGVSQSPRYKVTKRGQDVALRCDPISGHVSLYWYRQALGQGPEFLTYFNYEAQQDKSGLPNDRFSAERPEGSISTLTIQRTEQRDSAMYRCASSSGHRAPSYEQYFGPGTRLTVT.

This clonotype was detected many times. The chain combines TRBV10-1 with TRBJ1-1; no definite D call. The V and J ends lost 4 bases and 7 bases respectively, with 16 bases between them. The CDR3 is 14 amino acids. Germline CDR1 reads WNHNN; CDR2 reads SYGVQD (reference sequence). This chain's CDR3 is CASSGIGRESEAFF. CDR3 in DNA: TGCGCCAGCAGTGGGATCGGAAGAGAAAGTGAAGCTTTCTTT.

V and J are TRBV11-2 and TRBJ1-4; 7 nucleotides match TRBD1. CDR1 and CDR2 from the germline V gene are SGHAT and FQNNGV. The CDR3 loop spans 13 amino acids. With 7 bases clipped from V and 8 bases from J, the junction kept 7 bases outside the gene matches. The CDR3 sequence is CASKPTGEEKLFF. The CDR3 coding sequence is TGTGCCAGCAAACCAACAGGGGAGGAAAAACTGTTTTTT.

There are a few counts of this clonotype. Here the CDR3 DNA reads TGCAGTGCTAGAGATAATCGCTGGGTTGACAATGAGCAGTTCTTC. Its protein is CSARDNRWVDNEQFF. This rearrangement joins TRBV20-1 to TRBJ2-1; D is undetermined. The CDR3 runs 15 residues. V was cut by 0 bases and J by 5 bases, with 14 bases left in between. CDR1 DFQATT and CDR2 SNEGSKA come from the germline V gene (reference sequence).

The rearrangement links TRBV7-9 to TRBJ1-2; TRBD1 matches 7 bases. Germline assignment: CDR1 SEHNR and CDR2 FQNEAQ (reference sequence). J gave up 1 base and V 4 bases, and 9 bases lay outside the gene matches. This CDR3 comprises 16 residues. This CDR3 reads CASSSTGQLSNYGYTF. The CDR3 bases are TGTGCCAGCAGCTCTACGGGACAGCTAAGTAACTATGGCTACACCTTC. Full variable domain (missing parts from reference TRBV7-9 and TRBJ1-2): DTGVSQNPRHKITKRGQNVTFRCDPISEHNRLYWYRQTLGQGPEFLTYFQNEAQLEKSRLLSDRFSAERPKGSFSTLEIQRTEQGDSAMYLCASSSTGQLSNYGYTFGSGTRLTVV.

This chain uses TRBV9 with TRBJ2-7; D unclear. Trimming pared 0 bases from V and 1 base from J, leaving 5 bases between. Germline CDR1 reads SGDLS; CDR2 reads YYNGEE. This CDR3 spans 13 amino acids. CDR3 DNA: TGTGCCAGCAGCGTAGACGGGTCCTACGAGCAGTACTTC. Its translation is CASSVDGSYEQYF.

This clonotype has ten or more counts. J is TRBJ1-1 and V is TRBV29-1; no definite D call. The CDR3 is made up of 12 amino acids. The ends were cut back, 7 bases at V and 3 bases at J, with 12 bases in the middle. The germline V gene encodes CDR1 SQVTM and CDR2 ANQGSEA. The CDR3 reads CSAHDTYTEAFF. Written as DNA, the CDR3 is TGCAGCGCCCACGACACTTACACTGAAGCTTTCTTT.

On this clonotype: Just one base apart from a much larger clone, this may be a read error. The rearrangement links TRBV2 to TRBJ2-7; D gene unclear. The CDR3 is 11 amino acids. Germline CDR1 is SNHLY and CDR2 is FYNNEI. The V end lost 6 bases, the J end lost 3 bases, and 6 bases lay between the germline ends. CDR3 amino acids: CASSQVYEQYF. Here the CDR3 DNA reads TGTGCCAGCAGCCAAGTCTACGAGCAGTACTTC.

This clonotype was seen only a few times. This chain uses TRBV7-9 with TRBJ1-1, with 7 bases aligning to TRBD1. Unmatched junction bases numbered 10, after V lost 1 base and J lost 5 bases. The CDR3 is made up of 16 amino acids. Germline V gene data show CDR1 as SEHNR and CDR2 as FQNEAQ (reference sequence). The CDR3 reads CASSLEKGGQGTEAFF. The DNA of the CDR3 is TGTGCCAGCAGCTTAGAAAAAGGGGGCCAGGGGACTGAAGCTTTCTTT. Supplemented by reference TRBV7-9 and TRBJ1-1, the full variable domain reads DTGVSQNPRHKITKRGQNVTFRCDPISEHNRLYWYRQTLGQGPEFLTYFQNEAQLEKSRLLSDRFSAERPKGSFSTLEIQRTEQGDSAMYLCASSLEKGGQGTEAFFGQGTRLTVV.

The genes are TRBV7-9 and TRBJ2-3; unclear D gene. Germline lookup yields CDR1 SEHNR and CDR2 FQNEAQ (reference sequence). V was clipped by 4 bases and J by 4 bases, with 12 bases between them. CDR3 length: 14 amino acids. The CDR3 here is CASSSLAFSDTQYF. The CDR3 bases are TGTGCCAGCAGCTCCCTTGCTTTCTCAGATACGCAGTATTTT.

The CDR3 loop reads CASSSSGGKGTGQPQHF. CDR3 nucleotides: TGTGCCAGCAGTTCCTCTGGAGGGAAGGGGACCGGGCAGCCCCAGCATTTT. The chain is built from TRBV27 and TRBJ1-5, with D perhaps TRBD1 (5 bases). The V and J ends lost 4 bases and 7 bases respectively, with 23 bases between them. The CDR3 is 17 residues long. The germline V gene has CDR1 MNHEY and CDR2 SMNVEV (reference sequence).

CDR3 amino acids: CASSQGQRLNTEAFF. The CDR3 DNA sequence: TGTGCCAGCAGCCAAGGACAGAGATTGAACACTGAAGCTTTCTTT. The chain employs TRBV14 and TRBJ1-1; D possibly corresponds to TRBD1 (5 bases). This CDR3 contains 15 residues. V shed 1 base and J shed 0 bases, with 9 bases lying between them. Germline V CDR1 and CDR2: SGHDN, FVKESK.

This clonotype was recorded a few times. The J gene is TRBJ1-1, the V gene TRBV12-3 or TRBV12-4; no clear D gene. V was trimmed by 7 bases and J by 0 bases, leaving 15 bases between them. The CDR3 runs to 15 residues. The CDR3 DNA is TGTGCCAGCACCCCCAGAAGGGTCATGAACACTGAAGCTTTCTTT. Protein: CASTPRRVMNTEAFF.

This clonotype was detected ten times or more. This rearrangement joins TRBV15 to TRBJ2-1; no reliable D call. The V end was cut by 3 bases, the J end by 8 bases, with 20 bases between. There are 16 residues in the CDR3. Germline-derived CDR1 and CDR2 are LNHNV and YYDKDF (reference sequence). CDR3 residues: CATSRALGPAVYEQFF. In DNA, the CDR3 is TGTGCCACCAGCAGGGCCCTCGGCCCTGCCGTCTATGAGCAGTTCTTC.

This clonotype turned up a few times. The gene calls are TRBV28 and TRBJ1-1; weak D call: TRBD1 (5 bases). Germline-derived CDR1 and CDR2 are MDHEN and SYDVKM. Trimming left V 2 bases short and J 5 bases short, with 6 bases between. This CDR3 comprises 12 residues. The CDR3 nucleotides are TGTGCCAGCAGTTTAGCAGGGACTGAAGCTTTCTTT. This sequence encodes CASSLAGTEAFF.

This clonotype has only a few counts. The V gene is TRBV24-1, the J gene TRBJ2-2; 7 bases agree with TRBD1. Germline CDR1 KGHDR, CDR2 SFDVKD. This CDR3 region has 16 residues. V lost 4 bases and J lost 2; bases outside the gene matches: 6. CDR3 bases: TGTGCCACCAGTGAGACGGGACAGCCCAACACCGGGGAGCTGTTTTTT. It yields the protein CATSETGQPNTGELFF.

The chain has TRBV10-2 and TRBJ2-3; 14 bases line up with TRBD2. Germline lookup yields CDR1 WSHSY and CDR2 SAAADI. The CDR3 has 16 amino acids. Unmatched junction bases numbered 8, after V lost 6 bases and J lost 6 bases. The DNA of the CDR3 is TGCGCCAGCAGGCCGGGACTAGCGGGGGATAAGGATACGCAGTATTTT. Translation gives CASRPGLAGDKDTQYF.

This clonotype was counted a few times. The chain is built from TRBV20-1 and TRBJ2-7; no reliable D call. V lost 2 bases and J 7 bases, leaving 18 bases between the germline ends. The CDR3 is 14 amino acids. Germline V lookup: CDR1 DFQATT, CDR2 SNEGSKA (reference sequence). The CDR3 sequence: CSARRQLPYQEQYF. The CDR3 DNA is TGCAGTGCTAGACGACAACTTCCCTACCAGGAGCAGTACTTC.

This chain links TRBV30 with TRBJ2-2; TRBD1 agrees at 9 bases. Germline V lookup: CDR1 GTSNPN, CDR2 SVGIG (reference sequence). This CDR3 has 15 amino acids. After removal of 8 bases from V and 4 bases from J, the junction contained 11 bases not matched to a gene. CDR3 sequence reads: CARAGTGIGTGELFF. The CDR3 DNA follows: TGTGCCCGAGCCGGGACAGGGATCGGCACCGGGGAGCTGTTTTTT.

In the case of this clonotype: This may stem from a read error, because a much larger clone lies one nucleotide away. V and J are TRBV28 and TRBJ2-7; 9 bases line up with TRBD1. The CDR3 covers 15 residues. Germline CDR1 and CDR2: MDHEN and SYDVKM. V gave up 4 bases and J gave up 6 bases; unmatched junction bases: 10. The CDR3 loop reads CASSSTGTGPGEQYF. DNA of the CDR3: TGTGCCAGCAGTTCTACCGGGACAGGGCCCGGCGAGCAGTACTTC.

This clonotype has at least ten counts. CDR3 coding DNA: TGCAGTGCTAGGCCAGCGGGGAGGAACACCGGGGAGCTGTTTTTT. This gives the protein CSARPAGRNTGELFF. The V gene is TRBV20-1, the J gene TRBJ2-2; 7 nucleotides match TRBD2. Germline V gene sequence: CDR1 DFQATT, CDR2 SNEGSKA (reference sequence). Losses at the gene ends were 3 bases for V and 1 base for J; bases not matched to a gene: 5. This CDR3 is 15 amino acids long.

At least ten counts were recorded for this clonotype. This chain joins TRBV12-3 or TRBV12-4 and TRBJ1-5; possible D gene TRBD1, 5 bases. The V end lost 4 bases, the J end lost 2 bases, and 12 bases lay between the germline ends. This CDR3 has 15 amino acids. Here the CDR3 reads CASSWGRGGNQPQHF. The CDR3 coding sequence is TGTGCCAGCAGTTGGGGTAGGGGTGGCAATCAGCCCCAGCATTTT.

This clonotype turned up a few times. The chain is built from TRBV10-3 and TRBJ2-5; 13 bases map to TRBD2. Germline values: CDR1 ENHRY, CDR2 SYGVKD. The CDR3 totals 15 residues. Unmatched junction bases numbered 4, after V lost 6 bases and J lost 3 bases. The CDR3: CAISPGTSGEETQYF. The CDR3 nucleotides read TGTGCCATCAGCCCGGGGACTAGCGGGGAAGAGACCCAGTACTTC.